This TCR beta chain was retrieved from a study of human T cells and chemical hapten exposure. Time point defined: patch test 1, 2 weeks after DPC sensitization. Treatment reported: therapeutic diphenylcyclopropenone sensitization with weekly scalp DPC. Phlebotomy was performed prior to application of every patch test. TCRdb called the RACE reads again in MiXCR, with one record for every CDR3 protein. The sample lists roughly 45,000 distinct CDR3 sequences, about a tenth seen once, with 4% to 5.5% in the top ten. The sample holds many counts of this clonotype. V gave up 1 base and J gave up 6 bases, with 9 bases separating them. CDR3 size: 14 residues. Per the germline V gene, CDR1 is MNHEY and CDR2 is SVGEGT.

The sequence was collected from a woman between 50 and 59 years old with alopecia areata. Some clones in this sample may be carry-over from other donors' samples. The sample here was whole blood, taken in connection with sensitization to the hapten diphenylcyclopropenone (DPC). This rearrangement joins TRBV6-2 or TRBV6-3 to TRBJ2-2; D possibly corresponds to TRBD2 (6 bases). CDR3 amino acids: CASSYLTRAGELFF. CDR3 bases: TGTGCCAGCAGTTACTTGACTAGAGCCGGGGAGCTGTTTTTT.